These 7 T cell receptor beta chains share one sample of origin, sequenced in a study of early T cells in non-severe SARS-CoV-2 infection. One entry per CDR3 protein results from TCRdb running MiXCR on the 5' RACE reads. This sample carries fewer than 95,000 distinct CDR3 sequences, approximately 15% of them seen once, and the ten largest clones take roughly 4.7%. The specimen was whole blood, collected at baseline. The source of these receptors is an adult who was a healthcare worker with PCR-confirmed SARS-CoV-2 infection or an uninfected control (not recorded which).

This chain's CDR3 is CASSRLLSGEGDTQYF. As DNA, the CDR3 is TGTGCCAGCTCACGGCTACTTAGCGGCGAGGGAGATACGCAGTATTTT. The chain links TRBV18 to TRBJ2-3, with D perhaps matching TRBD2 (6 bases). The germline gives CDR1 KGHSH, CDR2 LQKENI. CDR3 size: 16 residues. V was pared by 4 bases and J by 5 bases, with 19 bases between.

DNA for the CDR3: TGCAGTGCTATGGGAGGGGGGAGCTCCTATAATTCACCCCTCCACTTT. Translating gives CSAMGGGSSYNSPLHF. The V and J genes are TRBV20-1 and TRBJ1-6; D might be TRBD1 (6 bases). The germline CDR1 and CDR2 sequences are DFQATT and SNEGSKA (reference sequence). V was clipped by 4 bases and J by 0 bases, with 13 bases between them. The CDR3 has 16 residues.

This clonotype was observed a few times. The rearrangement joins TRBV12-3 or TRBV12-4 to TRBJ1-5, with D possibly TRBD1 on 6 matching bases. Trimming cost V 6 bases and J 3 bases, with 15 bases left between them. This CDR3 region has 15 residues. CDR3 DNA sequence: TGTGCCAGCAGCACTTCACAGGGCCTCAATCAGCCCCAGCATTTT. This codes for CASSTSQGLNQPQHF.

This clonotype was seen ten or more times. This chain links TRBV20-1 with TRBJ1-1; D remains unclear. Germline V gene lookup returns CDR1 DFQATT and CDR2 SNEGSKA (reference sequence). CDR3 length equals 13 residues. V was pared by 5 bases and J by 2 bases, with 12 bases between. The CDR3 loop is CSARTVGNTEAFF. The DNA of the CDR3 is TGCAGTGCTCGCACTGTAGGAAACACTGAAGCTTTCTTT.

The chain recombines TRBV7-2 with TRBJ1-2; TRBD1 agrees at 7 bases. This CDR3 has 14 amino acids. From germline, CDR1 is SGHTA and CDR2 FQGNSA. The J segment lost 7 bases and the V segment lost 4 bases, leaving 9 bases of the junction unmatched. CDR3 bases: TGTGCCAGCAGCTATAGGTCGACAGGGCTTGGCTACACCTTC. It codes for CASSYRSTGLGYTF.

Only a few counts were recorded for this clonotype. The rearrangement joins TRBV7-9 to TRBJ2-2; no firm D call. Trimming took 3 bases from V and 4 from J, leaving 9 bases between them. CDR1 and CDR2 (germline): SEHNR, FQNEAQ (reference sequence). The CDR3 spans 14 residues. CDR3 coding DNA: TGTGCCAGCAGCTTCTTAACACGCACCGGGGAGCTGTTTTTT. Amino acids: CASSFLTRTGELFF.

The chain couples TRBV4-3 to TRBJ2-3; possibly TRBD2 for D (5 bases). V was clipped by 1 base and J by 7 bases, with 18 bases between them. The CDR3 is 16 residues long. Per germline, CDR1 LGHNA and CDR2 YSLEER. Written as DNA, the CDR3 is TGCGCCAGCAGCCAAGGAAGCGAGGGTTTCAGGAATACGCAGTATTTT. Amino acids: CASSQGSEGFRNTQYF.